This T cell receptor beta chain is from a study of Graves' ophthalmopathy and Graves' hyperthyroidism (dated by TCRdb to the late 2010s). Turning to the overall study: Peripheral blood was collected at initial diagnosis, prior to any treatment. In total, around 130 blood samples were TCR-sequenced: fewer than 50 ophthalmopathy, some 80 hyperthyroidism and approximately 17 hyperthyroidism-to-ophthalmopathy patients. To tell Graves' ophthalmopathy apart from Graves' hyperthyroidism, and to predict which patients would progress to ophthalmopathy, the study relied on TCR beta repertoire signatures. After sampling, hyperthyroidism patients received methimazole starting at 30 mg daily, and ophthalmopathy patients received high-dose intravenous methylprednisolone. For independent validation, a separate cohort was made up of approximately 19 hyperthyroidism patients plus 17 patients who later progressed from hyperthyroidism to ophthalmopathy. In over 5 hyperthyroidism patients, the T-cell repertoire of thyroid tissue was compared with the T-cell repertoire of blood. To explore V-J signatures distinguishing ophthalmopathy from hyperthyroidism, a discovery set of some 100 patients (43 ophthalmopathy, 55 to 60 stable hyperthyroidism) was enrolled.

This clonotype was counted only a few times. Its antigen remains unidentified. No qualities accompany the bases; no much larger clone lies one base away. The ophthalmopathy patients had moderately to severely active disease, with a Clinical Activity Score of 3 or higher, a NOSPECS grade of 4 or higher, and a disease duration of less than 3 months. Patients were excluded if they had other autoimmune diseases, uncontrolled infections, pregnancy or lactation. Clinical symptoms, serum thyroxine, TRAb, thyroid ultrasound and orbital computed tomography were used for diagnosis. PBMCs were isolated from 7.5 to 10 ml of fresh peripheral blood by Ficoll-Paque density gradient centrifugation. Total RNA was extracted with Trizol reagent and quality-checked on an Agilent 2100 Bioanalyzer. The CDR3 numbers 17 residues from cysteine through phenylalanine. Kept here is only the CDR3 DNA, which spans 51 bases and is read in frame from base 1. Trimming removed 4 bases from V and 0 bases from J; the gene matches leave 8 bases unexplained. In the germline V gene, CDR1 corresponds to SGDLS and CDR2 to YYNGEE.

Summary of the overall study and its limitations: In validation, the model predicted ophthalmopathy progression with 55% to 71% sensitivity and roughly 72% specificity; more than ten predicted patients were CT-confirmed with GO in a median of around 6 months. Ophthalmopathy was separated from stable hyperthyroidism by the 13-signature model with more than 85% sensitivity and just under 84% specificity in cross-validation and with 80%/75% in the test set. Sample size was not statistically predetermined, and group allocation was not concealed from the investigators. Most expanded thyroid clonotypes with frequency above 0.001 were also detected in blood, suggesting blood repertoires may reflect the thyroid immune response.

For repertoire sequencing, TCR beta CDR3 regions were amplified from RNA transcripts. A first-round RT-PCR used HTBI primers with the Qiagen OneStep RT-PCR kit, followed by a second-round multiplex PCR, size selection and purification. Libraries were sequenced paired-end with 100 bp reads on an Illumina HiSeq2000. The paper's data handling went like this. SOAPnuke was used to process the reads, removing any read that contained adapters or uncalled bases, had a mean Phred below 15, or lacked an exact match to the constant primer or identifier. COPE v1.2.5 was used to merge the high-quality paired reads. Unique nucleotide sequences were defined as clonotypes and aligned to IMGT TRB V, D and J references using MiTCR v1.1. Only V-J combinations with frequency above 0.0001 were analysed, covering approximately 99% of repertoires. For each V-J combination, a TCR clonal expansion and chaos score was defined as the ratio of F50 clonal expansion to chaos observed in the TCRdist matrix. Welch's t-statistics and random forest were used to reduce the features to approximately 13 V-J combinations, which were then used as input to a naive Bayes classifier. Thyroid-blood repertoire similarity was quantified with the Morisita-Horn index. Through fastp at Q25 and MiXCR, TCRdb rebuilt clones from the public reads, retaining in-frame beta chains. Entries are consolidated by CDR3 protein sequence, retaining the most common genes and DNA. These V and J calls rely on TCRdb rather than the paper's analysis. Present in this sample are around 600,000 distinct CDR3 sequences, just over 40% of which were seen just once. The ten largest account for 3% to 4% of the sample.

The receptor chain draws on TRBV9 and TRBJ2-2; 8 middle bases align to TRBD2. The source material was peripheral blood. The TCR sequence derives from an adult man with Graves' ophthalmopathy. CDR3 sequence: CASSLDGLAANTGELFF. The nucleotide sequence reads TGTGCCAGCAGCTTAGATGGACTAGCTGCGAACACCGGGGAGCTGTTTTTT.